A selection of T cell receptor beta chains follows, all from one sample in a study of blood T cell repertoires in COVID-19. Using immunoSEQ multiplex PCR, the repertoire was profiled, and TCRdb retains in-frame clones only, with some absent. The sample consists of 200,000 to 250,000 clones, 75% to 90% of them appearing once. The sequencing input was peripheral blood. Receptors were obtained from a woman of 80 years or more with COVID-19, enrolled during active disease. Both conserved end residues are part of each CDR3. Each record gives: CDR3 DNA, CDR3 protein, V gene, D gene, clone size, J gene. A D gene is named only where the DNA matches it firmly. Some rows have no size entry. The others give once, few or many, or a class for an expanded clone.

CDR3 DNA: TGCAGCGTGGGCGGACAGAGCTCTGGAAACACCATATATTTT
CDR3 protein: CSVGGQSSGNTIYF
V gene: TRBV29-1
D gene: .
clone size: .
J gene: TRBJ1-3

CDR3 DNA: TGTGCCAGCAGCAGTGGGACTAGCAGTGCAGATACGCAGTATTTT
CDR3 protein: CASSSGTSSADTQYF
V gene: TRBV9
D gene: TRBD2
clone size: .
J gene: TRBJ2-3

CDR3 DNA: TGCAGCACAAAAACCGACAGGGTGAAAAACACTGAAGCTTTCTTT
CDR3 protein: CSTKTDRVKNTEAFF
V gene: TRBV29-1
D gene: TRBD1
clone size: few
J gene: TRBJ1-1

CDR3 DNA: TGTGCCAGCTCATATACAGGGGGCGCGAGAAACACCATATATTTT
CDR3 protein: CASSYTGGARNTIYF
V gene: TRBV18
D gene: TRBD1
clone size: .
J gene: TRBJ1-3

CDR3 DNA: TGTGCCAGCTCTCAAACGGGACAGATGAACACTGAAGCTTTCTTT
CDR3 protein: CASSQTGQMNTEAFF
V gene: TRBV6-5
D gene: TRBD1
clone size: .
J gene: TRBJ1-1

CDR3 DNA: TGTGCCAGCAGCCCCTACAGGGGCGCTCCCCAAGAGACCCAGTACTTC
CDR3 protein: CASSPYRGAPQETQYF
V gene: TRBV14
D gene: TRBD1
clone size: .
J gene: TRBJ2-5

CDR3 DNA: TGTGCCAGCAGTTCACCTTCTAACAAAGGACTAGCGGGAGGGTCGTACAATGAGCAGTTCTTC
CDR3 protein: CASSSPSNKGLAGGSYNEQFF
V gene: TRBV6-2/TRBV6-3
D gene: TRBD2
clone size: .
J gene: TRBJ2-1

CDR3 DNA: TGCGCCAGCAGCCAAAACAGGGTCCCCCTACAAGAGACCCAGTACTTC
CDR3 protein: CASSQNRVPLQETQYF
V gene: TRBV4-3
D gene: .
clone size: .
J gene: TRBJ2-5

CDR3 DNA: TGTGCCAGCAGCCCGGGACTGAGCTATGGCTACACCTTC
CDR3 protein: CASSPGLSYGYTF
V gene: TRBV7-9
D gene: .
clone size: .
J gene: TRBJ1-2

CDR3 DNA: TGTGCCAGCAGCACAACCGTCGGACAATACAATGAGCAGTTCTTC
CDR3 protein: CASSTTVGQYNEQFF
V gene: TRBV11-2
D gene: .
clone size: few
J gene: TRBJ2-1

CDR3 DNA: TGTGCCAGCAAAGTCGACTGGAACACCGGGGAGCTGTTTTTT
CDR3 protein: CASKVDWNTGELFF
V gene: TRBV6-5
D gene: .
clone size: .
J gene: TRBJ2-2

CDR3 DNA: TGTGCCAGCAGCTTAGGACAGGGCACCGGGGAGCTGTTTTTT
CDR3 protein: CASSLGQGTGELFF
V gene: TRBV7-9
D gene: TRBD1
clone size: .
J gene: TRBJ2-2

CDR3 DNA: TGTGCCAGTGACAAGGGGGCCCTATCCTATGGCTACACCTTC
CDR3 protein: CASDKGALSYGYTF
V gene: TRBV2
D gene: TRBD1
clone size: .
J gene: TRBJ1-2

CDR3 DNA: TGCGCCAGCAGCCAAGTAGTGGGAGGGCCCACAGATACGCAGTATTTT
CDR3 protein: CASSQVVGGPTDTQYF
V gene: TRBV4-1
D gene: TRBD2
clone size: few
J gene: TRBJ2-3

CDR3 DNA: TGTGCCAGCAGCCCCCGACAGGGGGCGGGAAACACCATATATTTT
CDR3 protein: CASSPRQGAGNTIYF
V gene: TRBV7-2
D gene: TRBD1
clone size: .
J gene: TRBJ1-3

CDR3 DNA: TGTGCCTGGAGTGCGGGACTAGCGGGAGTAGACGAGCAGTACTTC
CDR3 protein: CAWSAGLAGVDEQYF
V gene: TRBV30
D gene: TRBD2
clone size: .
J gene: TRBJ2-7